This TCR beta chain emerged from a study of cytomegalovirus exposure and HLA in healthy donors. The PCR used 60 Vbeta and 13 Jbeta primers. Profiled with immunoSEQ multiplex PCR; TCRdb holds only in-frame clones, not every one. The sample records 200,000 to 250,000 clones, about 80% being singletons. General observations from the study: A later examination showed that TCR association rates differed by HLA locus, with DRB1 most and HLA-C fewest. Some V segments could not be told apart, so they were left out, TRBV6-2 and TRBV6-3 among them.

With respect to this clone: As yet, its antigen is unknown.

The CDR3 is made up of 13 amino acids. V lost 5 bases and J lost 6; bases outside the gene matches: 4. CDR1 and CDR2 from the germline V gene are MNHEY and SVGAGI. The chain couples TRBV6-5 to TRBJ1-5; 7 bases line up with TRBD1. This TCR came from a girl aged 10-17 years in good health and CMV-seronegative. Sequencing was done on a sample of PBMCs. In DNA form, the CDR3 reads TGTGCCAGCAGTGAAGCAGGGGGTCAGCCCCAGCATTTT. As protein: CASSEAGGQPQHF.